Listed here is a single T cell receptor beta chain. The target antigen is unknown. These data belong to a study of monozygotic twins with cystic fibrosis. Study-wide results and limits: Age, concordance and disease severity did not associate with shared CDR3 numbers. In 13 of 16 pairs, V gene usage was closest to the co-twin's.

Clones were sequenced by immunoSEQ multiplex PCR, and TCRdb holds only the in-frame ones, with some missing. The profile shows about 15,000 clones, approximately 98% of them singletons. This CDR3 has 16 residues. V lost 5 bases, J lost 2 bases, and 15 bases lay in between. CDR1 and CDR2 (germline): SNHLY, FYNNEI. Specimen: blood. The source is a girl aged 2-10 years with cystic fibrosis. The gene calls are TRBV2 and TRBJ1-4, with D perhaps matching TRBD1 (5 bases). CDR3 sequence (DNA): TGTGCCAGCAGTCGGGGGGTTATGGCGACTAATGAAAAACTGTTTTTT. Its translation: CASSRGVMATNEKLFF.